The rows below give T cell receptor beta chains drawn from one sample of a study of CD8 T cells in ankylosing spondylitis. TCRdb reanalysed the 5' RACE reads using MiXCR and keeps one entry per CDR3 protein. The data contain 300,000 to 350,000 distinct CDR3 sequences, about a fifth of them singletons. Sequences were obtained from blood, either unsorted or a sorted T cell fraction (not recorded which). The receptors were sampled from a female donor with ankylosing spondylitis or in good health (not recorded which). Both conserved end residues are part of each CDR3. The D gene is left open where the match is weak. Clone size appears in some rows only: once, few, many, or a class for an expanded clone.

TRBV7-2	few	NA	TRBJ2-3	CASSPAPGTLGLPVF	TGTGCCAGCAGCCCCGCGCCCGGGACCCTGGGCTTGCCAGTTTTT
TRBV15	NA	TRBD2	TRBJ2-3	CATRSGVVTDTQYF	TGTGCCACCAGGAGCGGGGTAGTCACAGATACGCAGTATTTT
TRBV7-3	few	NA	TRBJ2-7	CASSLMARGEQYF	TGTGCCAGCAGCTTGATGGCCCGGGGCGAGCAGTACTTC
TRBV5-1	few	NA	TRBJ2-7	CASSLDIGGSYEQYF	TGCGCCAGCAGCTTGGACATAGGTGGATCCTACGAGCAGTACTTC
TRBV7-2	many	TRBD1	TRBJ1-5	CASSLTGGGQPQHF	TGTGCCAGCAGCCTAACAGGGGGCGGTCAGCCCCAGCATTTT
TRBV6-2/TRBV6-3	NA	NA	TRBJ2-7	CASSPTSYYEQYF	TGTGCCAGCAGCCCGACTAGTTACTACGAGCAGTACTTC
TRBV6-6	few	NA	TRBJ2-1	CASSYRDELGQFF	TGTGCCAGCAGTTACAGGGACGAGTTGGGGCAGTTCTTC
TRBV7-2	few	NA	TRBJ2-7	CASSLTSRSYEQYF	TGTGCCAGCAGCTTAACGAGTCGGTCGTACGAGCAGTACTTC
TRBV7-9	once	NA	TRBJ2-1	CASSDRGEQFF	TGTGCCAGCAGCGACCGGGGTGAGCAGTTCTTC
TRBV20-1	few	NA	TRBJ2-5	CSGPGGWGDEGETQYF	TGCAGTGGCCCCGGGGGCTGGGGCGATGAGGGGGAGACCCAGTACTTC
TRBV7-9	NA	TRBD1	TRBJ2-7	CASSHYRGLSPFAEQYF	TGTGCCAGCAGCCATTACAGGGGGCTCTCTCCCTTTGCCGAGCAGTACTTC
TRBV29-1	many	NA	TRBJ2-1	CSVDPASYNEQFF	TGCAGCGTTGACCCAGCCTCCTACAATGAGCAGTTCTTC
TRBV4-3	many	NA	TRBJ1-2	CASSQVGREEGYTF	TGCGCCAGCAGCCAAGTTGGCAGGGAGGAAGGCTACACCTTC
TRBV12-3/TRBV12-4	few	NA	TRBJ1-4	CASSTDRMNEKLFF	TGTGCCAGCAGTACCGACAGAATGAATGAAAAACTGTTTTTT
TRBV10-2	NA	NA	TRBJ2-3	CTSPQAGVTDTQYF	TGCACCAGCCCCCAGGCAGGGGTAACAGATACGCAGTATTTT
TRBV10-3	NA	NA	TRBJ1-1	CAISESTMRGEAFF	TGTGCCATCAGTGAGTCGACGATGCGAGGCGAAGCTTTCTTT
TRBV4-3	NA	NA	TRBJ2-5	CASSQDSGPVYF	TGCGCCAGCAGCCAAGATTCGGGACCCGTATACTTC
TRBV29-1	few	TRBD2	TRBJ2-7	CSVTGLAGGSYEQYF	TGCAGCGTGACGGGACTAGCGGGAGGGAGCTACGAGCAGTACTTC
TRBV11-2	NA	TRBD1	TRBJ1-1	CASSLGSGQPAEAFF	TGTGCCAGCAGCTTAGGGTCGGGACAGCCGGCAGAAGCTTTCTTT